A few counts support the clone carrying this T cell receptor (beta chain). The antigen remains unidentified. Library preparation for TCR beta used quantitative 5'-RACE with molecular barcodes. TCRdb fed the 5' RACE reads into MiXCR, producing one record per CDR3 protein. The sample contains approximately 92,000 distinct CDR3 sequences, approximately 9% of which appear only once. This record comes from a study of CD8 T cells in ankylosing spondylitis. The study's findings and limits: Relatively rare in peripheral blood, disease-linked clones were also CD8+. Enrichment of disease-linked clones was reportedly significant in matched ankylosing spondylitis synovial fluid. Prior work had noted some motif variants in reactive arthritis blood and synovial fluid.

Germline lookup yields CDR1 SGHTA and CDR2 FQGTGA. V was pared by 5 bases and J by 8 bases, with 8 bases of the junction left unmatched. The CDR3 consists of 15 residues. The sequence came from a male donor with ankylosing spondylitis or in good health (not recorded which). The chain recombines TRBV7-3 with TRBJ2-3; TRBD2 matches 12 bases. Sample: blood, either unsorted or a sorted T cell fraction (not recorded which). The CDR3 DNA follows: TGTGCCAGCAGCACGACTAGCGGGGGCCGCCCTACGCAGTATTTT. Translating it yields CASSTTSGGRPTQYF.